This is a list of T cell receptor beta chains from one sample in a study of blood T cell repertoires in COVID-19. Sequenced by immunoSEQ multiplex PCR; TCRdb stores in-frame clones only, minus some. The table has 75,000 to 85,000 clones, about 88% seen once. Sequencing was performed on peripheral blood. The receptors stem from a human donor in a cohort sampled during active COVID-19. CDR3s include the opening cysteine and the closing phenylalanine or tryptophan. A D gene is named only where the DNA matches it firmly. Clone size is stated in some rows and not others, as once, few, many or a class when expanded.

v_gene: TRBV10-3
abundance: -
d_gene: TRBD2
j_gene: TRBJ2-7
CDR3aa: CAISEGGTSGVREQYF
CDR3nt: TGTGCCATCAGTGAGGGCGGGACTAGCGGGGTTAGGGAGCAGTACTTC

v_gene: TRBV30
abundance: -
d_gene: TRBD1
j_gene: TRBJ1-5
CDR3aa: CACDWTGNNQPQHF
CDR3nt: TGTGCCTGTGATTGGACAGGGAACAATCAGCCCCAGCATTTT

v_gene: TRBV4-1
abundance: few
d_gene: TRBD1
j_gene: TRBJ1-3
CDR3aa: CASSRIQGAGGNTIYF
CDR3nt: TGCGCCAGCAGCCGAATACAGGGGGCTGGAGGAAACACCATATATTTT

v_gene: TRBV28
abundance: -
d_gene: -
j_gene: TRBJ1-2
CDR3aa: CASSLTGELNYGYTF
CDR3nt: TGTGCCAGCAGTTTAACCGGAGAACTTAACTATGGCTACACCTTC

v_gene: TRBV21-1
abundance: -
d_gene: -
j_gene: TRBJ2-3
CDR3aa: CASSPRDRANTDTQYF
CDR3nt: TGTGCCAGCAGCCCCCGGGACAGGGCTAACACAGATACGCAGTATTTT

v_gene: TRBV7-2
abundance: -
d_gene: TRBD1
j_gene: TRBJ2-2
CDR3aa: CASSRPTGNVPANTGELFF
CDR3nt: TGTGCCAGCAGCCGCCCGACAGGGAATGTGCCTGCGAACACCGGGGAGCTGTTTTTT

v_gene: TRBV24-1
abundance: -
d_gene: -
j_gene: TRBJ2-5
CDR3aa: CATSEPTVFQETQYF
CDR3nt: TGTGCCACCAGTGAACCAACAGTTTTCCAAGAGACCCAGTACTTC

v_gene: TRBV30
abundance: -
d_gene: TRBD1
j_gene: TRBJ1-4
CDR3aa: CAWTGGTNEKLFF
CDR3nt: TGTGCCTGGACAGGGGGAACTAATGAAAAACTGTTTTTT

v_gene: TRBV4-3
abundance: -
d_gene: -
j_gene: TRBJ1-4
CDR3aa: CASSQDRVRGPNEKLFF
CDR3nt: TGCGCCAGCAGCCAAGATAGGGTCAGGGGTCCTAATGAAAAACTGTTTTTT

v_gene: TRBV7-6
abundance: -
d_gene: -
j_gene: TRBJ2-7
CDR3aa: CASSSVESLHAYEQYF
CDR3nt: TGTGCCAGCAGCTCCGTCGAGTCACTCCACGCCTACGAGCAGTACTTC

v_gene: TRBV7-9
abundance: -
d_gene: -
j_gene: TRBJ1-1
CDR3aa: CASSLGTSGDTEAFF
CDR3nt: TGTGCCAGCAGCTTAGGGACTTCAGGGGACACTGAAGCTTTCTTT

v_gene: TRBV27
abundance: -
d_gene: -
j_gene: TRBJ2-1
CDR3aa: CASMRRISQVYNEQFF
CDR3nt: TGTGCCAGCATGAGGCGGATCAGTCAAGTGTACAATGAGCAGTTCTTC

v_gene: TRBV5-4
abundance: -
d_gene: TRBD1
j_gene: TRBJ2-7
CDR3aa: CASSKRQGDFDEQYF
CDR3nt: TGTGCCAGCAGCAAGCGACAGGGTGATTTCGACGAGCAGTACTTC

v_gene: TRBV24-1
abundance: -
d_gene: -
j_gene: TRBJ1-5
CDR3aa: CATSDDSKSEPQHF
CDR3nt: TGTGCCACCAGTGACGACAGCAAATCAGAGCCCCAGCATTTT

v_gene: TRBV7-9
abundance: -
d_gene: -
j_gene: TRBJ2-7
CDR3aa: CASTQAGVTYEQYF
CDR3nt: TGTGCCAGCACCCAGGCAGGGGTAACCTACGAGCAGTACTTC

v_gene: TRBV6-6
abundance: -
d_gene: TRBD2
j_gene: TRBJ2-1
CDR3aa: CASSYGGGAYNEQFF
CDR3nt: TGTGCCAGCAGTTACGGCGGGGGGGCTTACAATGAGCAGTTCTTC

v_gene: TRBV6-5
abundance: -
d_gene: TRBD2
j_gene: TRBJ2-7
CDR3aa: CASSETSGRSEQYF
CDR3nt: TGTGCCAGCAGCGAGACTAGCGGGAGAAGCGAGCAGTACTTC

v_gene: TRBV3-1/TRBV3-2
abundance: once
d_gene: TRBD1
j_gene: TRBJ1-1
CDR3aa: CASSGRDRTEAFF
CDR3nt: TGTGCCAGCAGCGGCCGGGACAGGACTGAAGCTTTCTTT

v_gene: TRBV7-6
abundance: -
d_gene: -
j_gene: TRBJ2-1
CDR3aa: CASSSQLSSYNEQFF
CDR3nt: TGTGCCAGCAGCTCACAGCTGAGCTCCTACAATGAGCAGTTCTTC

v_gene: TRBV5-1
abundance: -
d_gene: -
j_gene: TRBJ1-6
CDR3aa: CASSGGGSPLHF
CDR3nt: TGCGCCAGCAGCGGGGGGGGTTCACCCCTCCACTTT

v_gene: TRBV28
abundance: once
d_gene: TRBD1
j_gene: TRBJ1-2
CDR3aa: CASFSGTGNRGYTF
CDR3nt: TGTGCCAGTTTCTCCGGGACAGGGAATAGAGGCTACACCTTC

v_gene: TRBV5-1
abundance: -
d_gene: TRBD1
j_gene: TRBJ2-7
CDR3aa: CASRSGQAYEQYF
CDR3nt: TGCGCCAGCAGGTCGGGACAGGCCTACGAGCAGTACTTC

v_gene: TRBV5-1
abundance: -
d_gene: TRBD2
j_gene: TRBJ2-5
CDR3aa: CASSPGAGGPETQYF
CDR3nt: TGCGCCAGCAGCCCGGGAGCGGGGGGACCCGAGACCCAGTACTTC

v_gene: TRBV21-1
abundance: -
d_gene: -
j_gene: TRBJ1-3
CDR3aa: CASRDSYSGNTIYF
CDR3nt: TGTGCCTCCCGGGACTCATACTCTGGAAACACCATATATTTT

v_gene: TRBV18
abundance: -
d_gene: -
j_gene: TRBJ2-7
CDR3aa: CASSPPGGSYEQYF
CDR3nt: TGTGCCAGCTCACCACCGGGGGGATCCTACGAGCAGTACTTC

v_gene: TRBV5-1
abundance: -
d_gene: TRBD1
j_gene: TRBJ1-1
CDR3aa: CASSPGDRGLNTEAFF
CDR3nt: TGCGCCAGCAGCCCGGGGGACAGGGGGTTGAACACTGAAGCTTTCTTT

v_gene: TRBV28
abundance: -
d_gene: TRBD2
j_gene: TRBJ2-5
CDR3aa: CASSLRTSGRGETQYF
CDR3nt: TGTGCCAGCAGTTTAAGGACTAGCGGGAGGGGAGAGACCCAGTACTTC

v_gene: TRBV5-1
abundance: -
d_gene: TRBD1
j_gene: TRBJ2-3
CDR3aa: CASSLEPRGLMTDTQYF
CDR3nt: TGCGCCAGCAGCTTGGAACCCAGGGGGCTCATGACAGATACGCAGTATTTT

v_gene: TRBV18
abundance: -
d_gene: TRBD2
j_gene: TRBJ2-4
CDR3aa: CASSQTSGGASAKNIQYF
CDR3nt: TGTGCCAGCTCACAGACTAGCGGGGGGGCCTCGGCCAAAAACATTCAGTACTTC

v_gene: TRBV15
abundance: -
d_gene: TRBD2
j_gene: TRBJ2-1
CDR3aa: CATSRQLARSSYNEQFF
CDR3nt: TGTGCCACCAGCAGGCAACTAGCGAGAAGCTCCTACAATGAGCAGTTCTTC

v_gene: TRBV6-5
abundance: -
d_gene: -
j_gene: TRBJ2-3
CDR3aa: CASSFGQGGRVDTQYF
CDR3nt: TGTGCCAGCAGTTTCGGACAAGGAGGGCGGGTAGATACGCAGTATTTT

v_gene: TRBV19
abundance: once
d_gene: -
j_gene: TRBJ2-2
CDR3aa: CASSVTGSGVELFF
CDR3nt: TGTGCCAGTAGTGTTACCGGGAGTGGAGTCGAGCTGTTTTTT

v_gene: TRBV5-5
abundance: -
d_gene: TRBD1
j_gene: TRBJ1-2
CDR3aa: CASSLAGGQGSGGYTF
CDR3nt: TGTGCCAGCAGCTTGGCGGGGGGACAGGGGTCGGGCGGCTACACCTTC

v_gene: TRBV19
abundance: -
d_gene: -
j_gene: TRBJ2-6
CDR3aa: CASQTASRNSGANVLTF
CDR3nt: TGTGCCAGCCAAACAGCCAGTCGAAACTCTGGGGCCAACGTCCTGACTTTC

v_gene: TRBV6-6
abundance: -
d_gene: -
j_gene: TRBJ1-2
CDR3aa: CASCHPQGSNYGYTF
CDR3nt: TGTGCCAGCTGCCATCCACAGGGTTCTAACTATGGCTACACCTTC